The 21 T cell receptor beta chains reported below all come from one sample, sequenced in a study of T cell changes during pregnancy in multiple sclerosis. Produced via immunoSEQ multiplex PCR; TCRdb's table is partial and in-frame only. Altogether about 39,000 clones are present, about 90% being singletons, with the ten largest covering 26%. The starting material was CD8+ T cells from peripheral blood mononuclear cells, obtained before pregnancy. The receptors were sampled from a female donor with multiple sclerosis, enrolled in a pregnancy study.

CDR3 sequence (DNA): TGTGCCAGCAGCTTGGGGACAGGGCTCTATGGCTACACCTTC. The encoded protein is CASSLGTGLYGYTF. The J gene is TRBJ1-2, the V gene TRBV5-6; 8 bases fit TRBD1. The CDR3 runs to 14 residues. Germline loops: CDR1 SGHDT, CDR2 YYEEEE. V shed 0 bases and J 4 bases; nucleotides not matched to a gene: 2.

The rearrangement joins TRBV30 to TRBJ1-1; the match to TRBD1 covers 12 bases. The germline CDR1 and CDR2 sequences are GTSNPN and SVGIG (reference sequence). CDR3 length: 13 amino acids. The V segment lost 6 bases and the J segment 4 bases; nucleotides outside the gene matches: 3. The CDR3 region is CACTGQGATEAFF. CDR3 DNA: TGTGCCTGTACGGGACAGGGGGCCACTGAAGCTTTCTTT.

The chain couples TRBV4-2 to TRBJ2-7; 8 bases align to TRBD1. The CDR3 totals 17 residues. Germline CDR1 and CDR2: LGHNA and YNFKEQ. V lost 1 base, J lost 7 bases, and 15 bases stayed unmatched. CDR3 sequence reads: CASSQGRGTGPLGEQYF. For the CDR3, the DNA is TGTGCCAGCAGCCAAGGACGTGGGACAGGTCCCCTAGGGGAGCAGTACTTC.

The chain combines TRBV9 with TRBJ1-2, with 7 bases aligning to TRBD1. Germline lookup yields CDR1 SGDLS and CDR2 YYNGEE. The CDR3 runs to 13 residues. The trim removed 3 bases at V and 8 bases at J, leaving 7 bases unmatched. In nucleotides, the CDR3 is TGTGCCAGCAGCGGACAGGGACGAGAGGGCTACACCTTC. It codes for CASSGQGREGYTF.

V and J are TRBV27 and TRBJ2-7; D possibly corresponds to TRBD1 (5 bases). This CDR3 region has 13 residues. V was cut by 0 bases and J by 4 bases, with 7 bases left in between. The germline gives CDR1 MNHEY, CDR2 SMNVEV (reference sequence). This CDR3 is CASSLSQGYEQYF. The CDR3, as DNA: TGTGCCAGCAGTTTATCTCAGGGTTACGAGCAGTACTTC.

DNA of the CDR3: TGTGCCAGCAGCGGGACTAGCGGGGGGGCCTACGAGCAGTACTTC. Protein sequence: CASSGTSGGAYEQYF. This chain uses TRBV6-1 with TRBJ2-7, with 16 bases lining up with TRBD2. In germline, CDR1 is MNHNS, CDR2 SASEGT. CDR3 length equals 15 residues. The V and J ends lost 6 bases and 2 bases, in that order; junction bases with no gene match: 1.

Turning to this clone: The sample contains more than one DNA sequence encoding this CDR3. The chain couples TRBV5-1 to TRBJ1-1, with D tentatively TRBD1 (5 bases). The V gene lost 2 bases and the J gene lost 8 bases, with 7 bases spanning the gap. The germline V gene has CDR1 SGHRS and CDR2 YFSETQ. CDR3 length: 11 amino acids. The CDR3 here is CASSLAGEAFF. As DNA, the CDR3 is TGCGCCAGCAGCTTAGCAGGGGAAGCTTTCTTT.

The chain couples TRBV2 to TRBJ1-5; 8 bases match TRBD1. Trimming at V came to 3 bases and at J to 2 bases, leaving 15 bases not matched to a gene. This CDR3 spans 19 amino acids. Germline-derived CDR1 and CDR2 are SNHLY and FYNNEI. Here the CDR3 reads CASSDLPGQGGWGNQPQHF. CDR3 DNA sequence: TGTGCCAGCAGTGACCTACCAGGACAGGGCGGGTGGGGCAATCAGCCCCAGCATTTT.

This rearrangement joins TRBV4-2 to TRBJ2-7; TRBD2 agrees at 9 bases. CDR1 is LGHNA, CDR2 YNFKEQ, per germline. After removal of 5 bases from V and 4 bases from J, the junction contained 9 bases not matched to a gene. The CDR3 sequence is 15 residues long. Here the CDR3 reads CASSTYSGSGYEQYF. Written as DNA, the CDR3 is TGTGCCAGCAGCACCTATAGCGGGAGCGGATACGAGCAGTACTTC.

The V and J genes are TRBV6-1 and TRBJ1-2; 9 nucleotides agree with TRBD1. Trimming removed 3 bases from V and 4 bases from J; junction bases left unmatched: 3. This CDR3 comprises 14 residues. Germline lookup yields CDR1 MNHNS and CDR2 SASEGT. The CDR3 sequence is CASSEGTGTYGYTF. DNA for the CDR3: TGTGCCAGCAGTGAGGGGACAGGGACCTATGGCTACACCTTC.

CDR3 coding DNA: TGTGCCAGCCTACAAAGGGGGCGCAGAAGGGAGGGCAATCAGCCCCAGCATTTT. Its translation is CASLQRGRRREGNQPQHF. The chain has TRBV9 and TRBJ1-5; 7 bases line up with TRBD1. Germline V CDR1 and CDR2: SGDLS, YYNGEE. V lost 7 bases, J lost 2 bases, and 18 bases stayed unmatched. The CDR3 consists of 18 residues.

The rearrangement uses TRBV27 and TRBJ2-3; D possibly corresponds to TRBD1 (5 bases). Germline loops: CDR1 MNHEY, CDR2 SMNVEV (reference sequence). CDR3 length: 15 amino acids. The germline V and J ends were trimmed by 3 bases and 0 bases, with 10 bases remaining between them. The CDR3 DNA follows: TGTGCCAGCAGTTTTGGACATCCTAGCACAGATACGCAGTATTTT. Residues: CASSFGHPSTDTQYF.

The CDR3 DNA follows: TGTGCCAGCAGCACGAGCTCAGGGCTAGTTTTGTACGAGCAGTACTTC. This sequence encodes CASSTSSGLVLYEQYF. The chain joins TRBV5-5 to TRBJ2-7; the D gene is possibly TRBD1 (5 bases). The germline V gene encodes CDR1 SGHKS and CDR2 YYEKEE (reference sequence). The CDR3 sequence is 16 residues long. Trimming removed 4 bases from V and 4 bases from J, with 21 bases in between. The full variable domain, its missing parts supplied by reference TRBV5-5 and TRBJ2-7, is DAGVTQSPTHLIKTRGQQVTLRCSPISGHKSVSWYQQVLGQGPQFIFQYYEKEERGRGNFPDRFSARQFPNYSSELNVNALLLGDSALYLCASSTSSGLVLYEQYFGPGTRLTVT.

This clone was seen only once. CDR3: CASSALMDRFQETQYF. The CDR3 DNA reads TGCGCCAGCAGCGCGCTAATGGACAGATTCCAAGAGACCCAGTACTTC. The rearrangement joins TRBV10-2 to TRBJ2-5, with a possible D match to TRBD1 (6 bases). Germline lookup yields CDR1 WSHSY and CDR2 SAAADI. V was pared by 6 bases and J by 1 base, with 18 bases between. This CDR3 comprises 16 residues.

The table lists this clone with a count of one. This chain uses TRBV5-1 with TRBJ2-2; no firm D call. In germline, CDR1 is SGHRS, CDR2 YFSETQ. This CDR3 is built from 14 residues. V was clipped by 3 bases and J by 1 base, with 7 bases between them. CDR3 sequence reads: CASSSYRNTGELFF. The CDR3 nucleotides read TGCGCCAGCAGCTCCTATCGGAACACCGGGGAGCTGTTTTTT.

This chain uses TRBV5-4 with TRBJ2-7, with 14 bases that match TRBD2. Looked up from germline, CDR1 is SGHNT and CDR2 is YYREEE (reference sequence). CDR3 length: 18 residues. Unmatched junction bases numbered 7, after V lost 0 bases and J lost 2 bases. The DNA for the CDR3 is TGTGCCAGCAGCTTGGACAGGGGACTAGCGGGAGCACCCTACGAGCAGTACTTC. Translating it yields CASSLDRGLAGAPYEQYF.

J is TRBJ1-1 and V is TRBV27; D unclear. Looked up from germline, CDR1 is MNHEY and CDR2 is SMNVEV (reference sequence). This CDR3 comprises 13 residues. V lost 8 bases, J lost 0 bases, and 10 bases lay in between. CDR3: CASAPGMNTEAFF. CDR3 DNA: TGTGCCAGCGCCCCGGGGATGAACACTGAAGCTTTCTTT.

The J gene is TRBJ1-2, the V gene TRBV30; 7 bases line up with TRBD1. Per the germline V gene, CDR1 is GTSNPN and CDR2 is SVGIG (reference sequence). The trim removed 3 bases at V and 3 bases at J, leaving 7 bases unmatched. The CDR3 consists of 14 residues. The CDR3 loop reads CAWSDGQADYGYTF. CDR3 coding DNA: TGTGCCTGGAGCGACGGACAGGCCGACTATGGCTACACCTTC.

The genes are TRBV6-5 and TRBJ1-5, with 8 bases fitting TRBD1. Germline V gene lookup returns CDR1 MNHEY and CDR2 SVGAGI. The CDR3 spans 15 residues. V lost 5 bases to trimming and J lost 5 bases; unmatched junction nucleotides: 8. The CDR3, as DNA: TGTGCCAGCAGTCCCTCGGACAGGGCATATCAGCCCCAGCATTTT. It encodes CASSPSDRAYQPQHF.

The chain couples TRBV5-1 to TRBJ2-7; TRBD1 matches 7 bases. This CDR3 contains 14 residues. Unmatched junction bases numbered 3, after V lost 3 bases and J lost 0 bases. CDR1 and CDR2 (germline): SGHRS, YFSETQ. CDR3 DNA: TGCGCCAGCAGCTCCGAGGGGGCCTCCTACGAGCAGTACTTC. Its translation: CASSSEGASYEQYF.

The chain employs TRBV6-1 and TRBJ2-3; 9 bases fit TRBD1. CDR1 is MNHNS and CDR2 is SASEGT in the germline V gene. The ends lost 6 bases at V and 5 bases at J; junction bases unmatched: 9. This CDR3 spans 15 amino acids. In DNA form, the CDR3 reads TGTGCCAGCAGGTCGACAGGGGGTGGGATAGATACGCAGTATTTT. This sequence encodes CASRSTGGGIDTQYF.